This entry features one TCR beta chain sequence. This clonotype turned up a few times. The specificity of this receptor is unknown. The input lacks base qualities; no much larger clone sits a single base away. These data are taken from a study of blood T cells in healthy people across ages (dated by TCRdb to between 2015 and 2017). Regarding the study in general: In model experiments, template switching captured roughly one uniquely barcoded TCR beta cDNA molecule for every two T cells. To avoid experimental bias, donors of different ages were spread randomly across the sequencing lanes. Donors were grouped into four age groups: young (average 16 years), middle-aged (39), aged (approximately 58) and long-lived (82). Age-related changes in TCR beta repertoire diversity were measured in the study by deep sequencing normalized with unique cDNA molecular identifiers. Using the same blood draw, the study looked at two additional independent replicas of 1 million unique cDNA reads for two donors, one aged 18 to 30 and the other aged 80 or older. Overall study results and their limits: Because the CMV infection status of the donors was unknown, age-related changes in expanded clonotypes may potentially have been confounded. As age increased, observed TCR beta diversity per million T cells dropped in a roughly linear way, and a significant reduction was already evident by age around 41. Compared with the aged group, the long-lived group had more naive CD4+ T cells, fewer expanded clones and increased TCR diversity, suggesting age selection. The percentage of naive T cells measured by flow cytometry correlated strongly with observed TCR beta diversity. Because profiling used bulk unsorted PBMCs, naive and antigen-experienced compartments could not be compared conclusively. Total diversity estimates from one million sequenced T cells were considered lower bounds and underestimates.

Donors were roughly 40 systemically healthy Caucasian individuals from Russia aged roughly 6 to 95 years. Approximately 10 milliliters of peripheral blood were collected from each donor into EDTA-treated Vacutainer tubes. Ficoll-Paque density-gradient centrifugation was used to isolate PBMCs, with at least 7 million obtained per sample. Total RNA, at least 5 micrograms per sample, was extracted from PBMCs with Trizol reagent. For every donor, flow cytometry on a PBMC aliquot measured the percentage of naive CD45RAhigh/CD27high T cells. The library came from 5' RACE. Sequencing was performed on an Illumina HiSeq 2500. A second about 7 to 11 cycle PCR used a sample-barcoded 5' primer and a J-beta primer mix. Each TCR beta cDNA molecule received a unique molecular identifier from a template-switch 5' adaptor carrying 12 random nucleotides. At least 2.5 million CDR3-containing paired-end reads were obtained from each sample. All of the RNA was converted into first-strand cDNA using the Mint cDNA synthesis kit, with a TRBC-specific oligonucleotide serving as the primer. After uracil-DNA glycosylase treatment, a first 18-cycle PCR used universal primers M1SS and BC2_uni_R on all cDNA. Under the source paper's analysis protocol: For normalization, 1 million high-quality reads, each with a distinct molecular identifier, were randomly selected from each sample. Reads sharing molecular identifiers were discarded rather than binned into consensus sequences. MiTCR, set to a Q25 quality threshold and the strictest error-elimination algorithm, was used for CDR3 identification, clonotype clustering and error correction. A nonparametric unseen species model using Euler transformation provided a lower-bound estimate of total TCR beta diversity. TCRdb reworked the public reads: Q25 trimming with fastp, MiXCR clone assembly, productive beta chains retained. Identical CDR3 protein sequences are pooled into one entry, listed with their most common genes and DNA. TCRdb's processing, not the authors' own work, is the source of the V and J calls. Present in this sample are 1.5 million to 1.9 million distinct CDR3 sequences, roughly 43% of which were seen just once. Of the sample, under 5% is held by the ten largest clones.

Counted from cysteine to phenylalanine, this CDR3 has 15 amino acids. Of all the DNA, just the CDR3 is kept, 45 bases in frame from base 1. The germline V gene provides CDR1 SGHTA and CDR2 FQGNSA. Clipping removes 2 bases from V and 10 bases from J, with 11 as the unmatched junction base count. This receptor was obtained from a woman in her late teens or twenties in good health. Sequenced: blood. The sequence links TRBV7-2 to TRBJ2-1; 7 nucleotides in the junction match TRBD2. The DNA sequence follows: TGTGCCAGCAGCTTAAGCAGCGGGGATGTATTGGAGCAGTTCTTC. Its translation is CASSLSSGDVLEQFF.